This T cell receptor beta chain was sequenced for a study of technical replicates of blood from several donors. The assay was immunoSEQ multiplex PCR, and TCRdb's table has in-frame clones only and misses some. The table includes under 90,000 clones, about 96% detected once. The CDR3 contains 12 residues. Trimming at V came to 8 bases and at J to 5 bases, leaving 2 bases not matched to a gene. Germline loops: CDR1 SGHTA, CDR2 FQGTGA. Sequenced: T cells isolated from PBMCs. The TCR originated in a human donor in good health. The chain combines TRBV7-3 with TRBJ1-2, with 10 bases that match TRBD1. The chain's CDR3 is CASGGQGYGYTF. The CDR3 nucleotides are TGTGCCAGCGGGGGACAGGGGTATGGCTACACCTTC.